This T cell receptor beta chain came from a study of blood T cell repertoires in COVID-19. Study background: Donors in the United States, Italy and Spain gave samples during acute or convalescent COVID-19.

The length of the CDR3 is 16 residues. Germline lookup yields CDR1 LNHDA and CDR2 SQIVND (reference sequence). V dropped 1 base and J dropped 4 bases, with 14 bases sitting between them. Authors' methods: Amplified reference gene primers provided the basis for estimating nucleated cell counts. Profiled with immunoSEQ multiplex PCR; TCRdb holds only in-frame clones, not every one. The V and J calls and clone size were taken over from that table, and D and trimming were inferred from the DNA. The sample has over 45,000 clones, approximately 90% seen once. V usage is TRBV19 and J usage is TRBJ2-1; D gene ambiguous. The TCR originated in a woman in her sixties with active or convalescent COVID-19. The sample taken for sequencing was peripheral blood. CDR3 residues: CASSIAPQASYNEQFF. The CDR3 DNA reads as TGTGCCAGTAGTATAGCACCCCAGGCCTCGTACAATGAGCAGTTCTTC.